The T cell receptor beta chain under discussion was sequenced for a study of regulatory T cells in long-lasting Graves disease. Time point here: persistent/refractory GD, antithyroid drugs over 5 years with positive TRAb. With RNA extracted from PBMCs as input, the TCR library was made. Both iRepertoire HTBI primers and Arm-PCR of CDR3 regions were used to build the TCR beta libraries. TCRdb re-called the multiplex PCR reads with MiXCR, one entry per CDR3 protein. Altogether 310,000 or so distinct CDR3 sequences are present, 22% being singletons, with the ten largest covering roughly 50%. The CDR3 is made up of 13 amino acids. V was cut by 0 bases and J by 3 bases, with 5 bases left in between. Germline V lookup: CDR1 LNHDA, CDR2 SQIVND (reference sequence).

The TCR sequence derives from a female donor with Graves disease. The rearrangement links TRBV19 to TRBJ1-1; D unclear. This material consisted of peripheral blood mononuclear cells (PBMCs), taken when the disease was refractory, from a patient treated with antithyroid drugs. The CDR3 spells CASSIEVDTEAFF. The DNA for the CDR3 is TGTGCCAGTAGTATAGAAGTGGACACTGAAGCTTTCTTT.